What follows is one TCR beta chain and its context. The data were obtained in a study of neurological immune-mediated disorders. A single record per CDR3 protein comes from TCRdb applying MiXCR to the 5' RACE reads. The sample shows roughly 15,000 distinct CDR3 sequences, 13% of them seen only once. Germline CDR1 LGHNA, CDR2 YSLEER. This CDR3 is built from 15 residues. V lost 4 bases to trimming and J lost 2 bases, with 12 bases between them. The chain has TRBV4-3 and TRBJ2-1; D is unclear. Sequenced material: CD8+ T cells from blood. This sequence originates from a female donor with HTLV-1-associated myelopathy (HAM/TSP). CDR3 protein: CASSPLGYPYNEQFF. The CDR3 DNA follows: TGCGCCAGCAGCCCTTTAGGGTACCCCTACAATGAGCAGTTCTTC.